These T cell receptor beta chains were read from a single sample in a study of cytomegalovirus exposure and HLA in healthy donors. Generated by immunoSEQ multiplex PCR, the TCRdb table keeps only in-frame clones and is missing some. The table has some 180,000 clones, approximately 80% seen once; the top ten hold over 1.5%. The specimen was PBMCs. All receptors come from a woman aged 25 to 39 in good health and CMV-seronegative. Both conserved end residues are part of each CDR3. D genes are given only for firm matches. Rows may omit the clone size; those that give it use once, few, many or a size class.

V: TRBV7-9
D: TRBD1
J: TRBJ2-5
size: few
CDR3: CASSLAGTEREETQYF
DNA: TGTGCCAGCAGCTTAGCTGGGACAGAAAGAGAAGAGACCCAGTACTTC

V: TRBV19
D: -
J: TRBJ2-1
size: -
CDR3: CASSMVQGFAYNEQFF
DNA: TGTGCCAGTAGTATGGTTCAGGGGTTTGCGTACAATGAGCAGTTCTTC

V: TRBV5-1
D: -
J: TRBJ2-7
size: -
CDR3: CASSPEGGPPYEQYF
DNA: TGCGCCAGCAGCCCCGAAGGGGGACCCCCCTACGAGCAGTACTTC

V: TRBV9
D: TRBD1
J: TRBJ1-2
size: -
CDR3: CASSPRTGYGYTF
DNA: TGTGCCAGCAGCCCTCGGACAGGCTATGGCTACACCTTC

V: TRBV6-5
D: -
J: TRBJ1-2
size: -
CDR3: CASSTLDRVEYGYTF
DNA: TGTGCCAGCAGTACTTTGGACAGAGTAGAATATGGCTACACCTTC

V: TRBV5-1
D: TRBD1
J: TRBJ2-7
size: few
CDR3: CASSSTGGEQYF
DNA: TGCGCCAGCAGCTCAACAGGGGGCGAGCAGTACTTC

V: TRBV15
D: -
J: TRBJ1-4
size: -
CDR3: CATSSDRSNEKLFF
DNA: TGTGCCACCAGTTCGGACAGATCTAATGAAAAACTGTTTTTT

V: TRBV5-4
D: -
J: TRBJ2-7
size: few
CDR3: CASSHQGHSYEQYF
DNA: TGTGCCAGCAGCCATCAAGGACACTCCTACGAGCAGTACTTC

V: TRBV7-3
D: -
J: TRBJ1-1
size: -
CDR3: CASSLTGGTEAFF
DNA: TGTGCCAGCAGCTTAACAGGGGGAACTGAAGCTTTCTTT

V: TRBV28
D: TRBD1
J: TRBJ1-4
size: -
CDR3: CACLGGVTNEKLFF
DNA: TGTGCCTGCCTAGGGGGCGTAACTAATGAAAAACTGTTTTTT

V: TRBV29-1
D: TRBD2
J: TRBJ2-3
size: -
CDR3: CSASLAGRPTDTQYF
DNA: TGCAGCGCGTCTCTGGCCGGGAGGCCCACAGATACGCAGTATTTT

V: TRBV5-6
D: -
J: TRBJ1-6
size: few
CDR3: CASTLQRVNSPLHF
DNA: TGTGCCAGCACCCTACAGCGGGTTAATTCACCCCTCCACTTT

V: TRBV19
D: -
J: TRBJ2-2
size: -
CDR3: CASSKYRGYPGELFF
DNA: TGTGCCAGTAGTAAATACCGAGGGTACCCCGGGGAGCTGTTTTTT

V: TRBV6-5
D: -
J: TRBJ1-1
size: -
CDR3: CASGKQGNTEAFF
DNA: TGTGCCAGCGGAAAGCAGGGAAACACTGAAGCTTTCTTT

V: TRBV19
D: -
J: TRBJ1-2
size: few
CDR3: CASIDSDRRINYGYTF
DNA: TGTGCCAGTATCGATTCAGACAGGAGGATTAACTATGGCTACACCTTC

V: TRBV27
D: -
J: TRBJ2-7
size: -
CDR3: CASRIYTGPVSYEQYF
DNA: TGTGCCAGCAGAATATATACAGGGCCCGTTTCGTACGAGCAGTACTTC

V: TRBV6-5
D: -
J: TRBJ1-1
size: few
CDR3: CASSSIRGVNTEAFF
DNA: TGTGCCAGCAGTTCTATCAGGGGCGTAAACACTGAAGCTTTCTTT

V: TRBV7-8
D: -
J: TRBJ2-5
size: -
CDR3: CASSLDIPSVGQETQYF
DNA: TGTGCCAGCAGCTTAGATATTCCTAGCGTTGGCCAAGAGACCCAGTACTTC

V: TRBV2
D: -
J: TRBJ1-2
size: -
CDR3: CASTQLVDYGYTF
DNA: TGTGCCAGCACCCAGTTGGTTGACTATGGCTACACCTTC

V: TRBV18
D: -
J: TRBJ2-5
size: few
CDR3: CASRNLQGREGTQYF
DNA: TGTGCCAGTAGGAACCTACAGGGCCGAGAGGGGACCCAGTACTTC

V: TRBV6-6
D: TRBD1
J: TRBJ1-3
size: -
CDR3: CASRPGTGGPTIYF
DNA: TGTGCCAGCAGACCCGGGACAGGGGGTCCCACCATATATTTT

V: TRBV5-1
D: TRBD1
J: TRBJ2-7
size: few
CDR3: CASSLALTGGQSIEQYF
DNA: TGCGCCAGCAGCTTGGCCCTAACAGGGGGCCAATCGATCGAGCAGTACTTC

V: TRBV7-2
D: TRBD2
J: TRBJ2-7
size: -
CDR3: CASSSYLAGGYEQYF
DNA: TGTGCCAGCAGCAGCTATCTAGCGGGAGGCTACGAGCAGTACTTC

V: TRBV7-3
D: -
J: TRBJ1-1
size: -
CDR3: CASSLSHFGVRSNTEAFF
DNA: TGTGCCAGCAGCTTATCTCACTTCGGAGTACGGTCAAACACTGAAGCTTTCTTT

V: TRBV9
D: -
J: TRBJ2-7
size: -
CDR3: CASSPSGGDYNEQYF
DNA: TGTGCCAGCAGCCCGAGTGGAGGAGATTACAACGAGCAGTACTTC

V: TRBV7-9
D: -
J: TRBJ1-4
size: -
CDR3: CASSLLGRGNAINEKLFF
DNA: TGTGCCAGCAGCTTATTAGGAAGGGGGAACGCTATTAATGAAAAACTGTTTTTT

V: TRBV5-8
D: -
J: TRBJ2-7
size: -
CDR3: CASSLYGSYEQYF
DNA: TGTGCCAGCAGCTTGTACGGGAGCTACGAGCAGTACTTC

V: TRBV5-1
D: TRBD1
J: TRBJ2-7
size: -
CDR3: CASSYRDRENFSYEQYF
DNA: TGCGCCAGCAGCTACCGGGACAGGGAAAATTTTTCCTACGAGCAGTACTTC

V: TRBV7-8
D: -
J: TRBJ2-3
size: -
CDR3: CASSLWGDLAPDTQYF
DNA: TGTGCCAGCAGCTTATGGGGGGATTTGGCCCCAGATACGCAGTATTTT

V: TRBV5-4
D: TRBD2
J: TRBJ2-7
size: -
CDR3: CASSLGDWGGRAYEQYF
DNA: TGTGCCAGCAGCTTGGGGGATTGGGGCGGGAGGGCCTACGAGCAGTACTTC

V: TRBV9
D: -
J: TRBJ2-2
size: -
CDR3: CASSPTWGAGELFF
DNA: TGTGCCAGCAGCCCTACATGGGGAGCCGGGGAGCTGTTTTTT

V: TRBV13
D: TRBD2
J: TRBJ2-1
size: once
CDR3: CASSRLAVRSSYNEQFF
DNA: TGTGCCAGCAGCCGACTAGCGGTTAGAAGCTCCTACAATGAGCAGTTCTTC

V: TRBV18
D: TRBD2
J: TRBJ2-5
size: few
CDR3: CASSPGRAAEETQYF
DNA: TGTGCCAGCTCACCAGGGAGGGCAGCAGAAGAGACCCAGTACTTC

V: TRBV7-3
D: -
J: TRBJ2-5
size: -
CDR3: CASSLRWGGTQYF
DNA: TGTGCCAGCAGCTTACGGTGGGGCGGGACCCAGTACTTC

V: TRBV5-4
D: TRBD1
J: TRBJ2-4
size: -
CDR3: CASSSGTATVIQYF
DNA: TGTGCCAGCAGCTCCGGGACAGCTACGGTCATTCAGTACTTC

V: TRBV29-1
D: -
J: TRBJ1-1
size: -
CDR3: CSNSQGPNTEAFF
DNA: TGCAGCAACTCACAGGGACCAAACACTGAAGCTTTCTTT

V: TRBV18
D: -
J: TRBJ2-3
size: -
CDR3: CASSPSGYTDTQYF
DNA: TGTGCCAGCTCACCCTCCGGGTACACAGATACGCAGTATTTT

V: TRBV7-9
D: -
J: TRBJ2-2
size: once
CDR3: CASSQRSGYTGELFF
DNA: TGTGCCAGCAGCCAGAGAAGCGGATACACCGGGGAGCTGTTTTTT

V: TRBV29-1
D: TRBD2
J: TRBJ2-2
size: -
CDR3: CSVEDPPSGTKANTGELFF
DNA: TGCAGCGTTGAAGATCCCCCTAGCGGGACGAAAGCGAACACCGGGGAGCTGTTTTTT

V: TRBV4-1
D: TRBD2
J: TRBJ2-1
size: -
CDR3: CASSQEMGRGVYNEQFF
DNA: TGCGCCAGCAGCCAAGAGATGGGGCGGGGGGTATACAATGAGCAGTTCTTC